The 21 T cell receptor beta chains in this list originate from one sample, sequenced in a study of blood T cell repertoires in COVID-19. Using immunoSEQ multiplex PCR, the repertoire was profiled, and TCRdb retains in-frame clones only, with some absent. The sample consists of about 170,000 clones, roughly 78% of them appearing once. The sequencing input was PBMCs or T cells enriched from blood (not recorded which). Receptors were obtained from a woman aged 70 to 79 in a cohort exposed to, infected with or recovered from COVID-19 (not recorded which).

The CDR3 DNA sequence: TGCGCCAGCAGCCGGGACAGTCGGGTTAATGAAAAACTGTTTTTT. This encodes CASSRDSRVNEKLFF. The chain has TRBV5-1 and TRBJ1-4; TRBD1 matches at 7 bases. Germline assignment: CDR1 SGHRS and CDR2 YFSETQ. With V trimmed by 4 bases and J by 4 bases, 7 bases remained unmatched. This CDR3 has 15 amino acids.

The chain joins TRBV7-2 to TRBJ1-1; 7 bases match TRBD1. Per germline, CDR1 SGHTA and CDR2 FQGNSA. There are 15 residues in the CDR3. The trim removed 5 bases at V and 4 bases at J, leaving 10 bases unmatched. CDR3 loop: CASSVNRGMGTEAFF. Here the CDR3 DNA reads TGTGCCAGCAGCGTAAACAGGGGAATGGGCACTGAAGCTTTCTTT.

J is TRBJ1-4 and V is TRBV4-1; no clear D. V was cut by 0 bases and J by 8 bases, with 19 bases left in between. This CDR3 comprises 17 residues. Germline CDR1 and CDR2: MGHRA and YSYEKL. The CDR3 protein is CASSQDQWTGIEEKLFF. The DNA of the CDR3 is TGCGCCAGCAGCCAAGATCAGTGGACGGGGATTGAGGAAAAACTGTTTTTT.

Comment on this clone: The junction shows a germline mismatch at one end, possibly a read error. V is TRBV7-8 and J is TRBJ2-2; D is uncertain. From germline, CDR1 is SGHVS and CDR2 FQNEAQ. The CDR3 length is 17 residues. CDR3 protein: CASSIAAVNSNTGELFF. CDR3 sequence (DNA): TGTGCCAGCAGCATAGCAGCCGTGAACTCGAACACCGGGGAGCTGTTTTTT.

The chain is built from TRBV7-2 and TRBJ2-1, with D possibly TRBD1 on 5 matching bases. V was clipped by 5 bases and J by 0 bases, with 11 bases between them. Per germline, CDR1 SGHTA and CDR2 FQGNSA. The CDR3 runs to 15 residues. CDR3 region: CASSQRQSSYNEQFF. The CDR3 DNA follows: TGTGCCAGCAGCCAAAGACAGAGCTCCTACAATGAGCAGTTCTTC.

The chain carries TRBV12-3 or TRBV12-4 and TRBJ2-7, with D perhaps TRBD2 (5 bases). The V end lost 7 bases, the J end lost 6 bases, and 10 bases lay between the germline ends. The CDR3 is made up of 11 amino acids. DNA of the CDR3: TGTGCCAGCACCCTCGGAGGCGAGCAGTACTTC. It encodes CASTLGGEQYF.

The chain recombines TRBV28 with TRBJ1-2; D may be TRBD1 (6 bases). The germline V and J ends were trimmed by 5 bases and 1 base, with 23 bases remaining between them. The CDR3 spans 18 residues. The V gene's germline CDR1 is MDHEN and CDR2 SYDVKM. The CDR3 reads CASSRPFLRGGDNYGYTF. CDR3 sequence (DNA): TGTGCCAGCAGTCGCCCCTTCCTAAGGGGGGGGGATAACTATGGCTACACCTTC.

CDR3 protein: CASSPGTIYEQYF. The DNA of the CDR3 is TGTGCCAGCAGCCCGGGGACTATCTACGAGCAGTACTTC. The chain employs TRBV12-3 or TRBV12-4 and TRBJ2-7; TRBD2 agrees at 7 bases. With 6 bases clipped from V and 3 bases from J, the junction kept 5 bases outside the gene matches. The CDR3 totals 13 residues.

The chain recombines TRBV6-2 or TRBV6-3 with TRBJ2-7; D is possibly TRBD1 or TRBD2 (6 bases each). The V gene's germline CDR1 is MNHEY and CDR2 SVGEGT. The CDR3 totals 15 residues. Trimming left V 6 bases short and J 0 bases short, with 15 bases between. CDR3 in amino acids: CASSRGRTSSYEQYF. The CDR3, as DNA: TGTGCCAGCAGCCGGGGGCGAACTAGCTCCTACGAGCAGTACTTC.

The V and J genes are TRBV2 and TRBJ2-3; 7 positions match TRBD2. The V and J ends lost 1 base and 0 bases, in that order; junction bases with no gene match: 7. The germline CDR1 and CDR2 sequences are SNHLY and FYNNEI. The CDR3 is 17 amino acids. CDR3 amino acids: CASSEGPSGYSTDTQYF. DNA of the CDR3: TGTGCCAGCAGTGAAGGTCCTAGCGGCTATAGCACAGATACGCAGTATTTT.

The chain has TRBV6-5 and TRBJ1-2; D may be TRBD1 (6 bases). This CDR3 is 14 amino acids long. Germline-derived CDR1 and CDR2 are MNHEY and SVGAGI. V was pared by 5 bases and J by 4 bases, with 14 bases between. CDR3 nucleotide sequence: TGTGCCAGCAGTCTGGACAGCCAAACCTATGGCTACACCTTC. This gives the protein CASSLDSQTYGYTF.

The chain has TRBV12-3 or TRBV12-4 and TRBJ1-2; D is perhaps TRBD1 (5 bases). Trimming took off 1 base at V and 8 bases at J, with 8 bases between the two ends. There are 12 residues in the CDR3. CDR3 sequence: CASSLETEGYTF. The DNA of the CDR3 is TGTGCCAGCAGTTTAGAGACAGAAGGCTACACCTTC.

V gene TRBV2 combines with J gene TRBJ2-7; D is possibly TRBD1 (5 bases). The ends were cut back, 7 bases at V and 2 bases at J, with 12 bases in the middle. Germline CDR1 SNHLY, CDR2 FYNNEI. This CDR3 contains 13 residues. This CDR3 is CASIGATTYEQYF. The CDR3, as DNA: TGTGCCAGCATAGGGGCCACAACCTACGAGCAGTACTTC.

This clone was detected only a few times. The chain employs TRBV6-5 and TRBJ2-2; 9 bases align to TRBD1. V was clipped by 7 bases and J by 6 bases; unmatched bases: 3. The CDR3 is 13 amino acids. Germline CDR1 MNHEY, CDR2 SVGAGI. This CDR3 reads CASKRQGAGELFF. The CDR3 DNA is TGTGCCAGCAAAAGACAGGGGGCCGGGGAGCTGTTTTTT.

CDR3 in DNA: TGTGCCAGTAGCCTGATAGCGGGAGACCACACCGGGGAGCTGTTTTTT. This gives the protein CASSLIAGDHTGELFF. This chain links TRBV19 with TRBJ2-2; TRBD2 matches at 9 bases. CDR1 and CDR2 (germline): LNHDA, SQIVND (reference sequence). This CDR3 comprises 16 residues. Germline trimming cut 6 bases from V and 3 bases from J; bases unmatched to any gene: 8.

The chain joins TRBV7-9 to TRBJ1-1, with TRBD1 as a possible D gene (5 bases). From germline, CDR1 is SEHNR and CDR2 FQNEAQ (reference sequence). The germline V and J ends were trimmed by 4 bases and 6 bases, with 18 bases remaining between them. The CDR3 totals 15 residues. DNA for the CDR3: TGTGCCAGCAGCTCGCCAGGCAGGGAAGCCGCTGAAGCTTTCTTT. Its protein is CASSSPGREAAEAFF.

This clone was observed a single time. The V and J genes are TRBV5-6 and TRBJ2-7; TRBD1 aligns across 7 bases. After removal of 4 bases from V and 6 bases from J, the junction contained 1 base not matched to a gene. CDR1 is SGHDT, CDR2 YYEEEE, per germline. The CDR3 totals 11 residues. CDR3 in DNA: TGTGCCAGCAGCCGGACAGGCGAGCAGTACTTC. Its protein is CASSRTGEQYF.

This chain uses TRBV7-2 with TRBJ2-1; D remains ambiguous. The CDR3 is made up of 16 amino acids. V was trimmed by 0 bases and J by 7 bases, leaving 16 bases between them. From germline, CDR1 is SGHTA and CDR2 FQGNSA. In DNA, the CDR3 is TGTGCCAGCAGCTTAGCGACGACCTACAGTGGAAATGAGCAGTTCTTC. Protein: CASSLATTYSGNEQFF.

This clone was counted between two and nine times. V usage is TRBV27 and J usage is TRBJ2-2; D may be TRBD2 (5 bases). The germline V gene has CDR1 MNHEY and CDR2 SMNVEV (reference sequence). The CDR3 sequence is 14 residues long. V was trimmed by 4 bases and J by 6 bases, leaving 12 bases between them. This chain's CDR3 is CASSSITSPGELFF. CDR3 nucleotide sequence: TGTGCCAGCAGTTCCATTACTAGTCCCGGGGAGCTGTTTTTT.

In DNA form, the CDR3 reads TGTGCCAGCAGCTTAGGGGCCATGAGCACAGATACGCAGTATTTT. This sequence encodes CASSLGAMSTDTQYF. This chain connects TRBV7-2 to TRBJ2-3; D not resolved. Germline V lookup: CDR1 SGHTA, CDR2 FQGNSA. The CDR3 has 15 residues. Trimming shortened V by 1 base and J by 0 bases, and 8 bases separated the two germline ends.

This clone has only a few counts. J is TRBJ2-1 and V is TRBV3-1 (or the pseudogene TRBV3-2), with TRBD2 as a possible D gene (6 bases). Trimming stripped 1 base from V and 0 bases from J, with 10 bases between. Germline V gene lookup returns CDR1 LGHDT and CDR2 YNNKEL (reference sequence). The CDR3 contains 16 residues. Written as DNA, the CDR3 is TGTGCCAGCAGCCAAGTCGGGGGAAGCTCCTACAATGAGCAGTTCTTC. Translating gives CASSQVGGSSYNEQFF.